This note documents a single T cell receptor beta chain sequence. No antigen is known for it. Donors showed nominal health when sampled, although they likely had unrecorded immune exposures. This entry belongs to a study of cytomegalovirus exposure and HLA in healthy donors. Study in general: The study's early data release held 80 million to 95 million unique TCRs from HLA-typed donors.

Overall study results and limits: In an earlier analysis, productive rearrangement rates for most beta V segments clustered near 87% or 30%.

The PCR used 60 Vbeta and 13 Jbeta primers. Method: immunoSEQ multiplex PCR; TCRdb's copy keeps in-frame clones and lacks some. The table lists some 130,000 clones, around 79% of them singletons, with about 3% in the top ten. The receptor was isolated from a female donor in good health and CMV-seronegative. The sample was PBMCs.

This CDR3 is CASSPQMWEGLETQYF. For the CDR3, the DNA is TGTGCCAGCAGTCCTCAGATGTGGGAGGGCCTTGAGACCCAGTACTTC. This chain joins TRBV2 and TRBJ2-5; 7 bases are shared with TRBD2. J lost 5 bases, V lost 5 bases, and 14 bases had no gene match. The V gene's germline CDR1 is SNHLY and CDR2 FYNNEI. The CDR3 contains 16 residues.